Described below is a single TCR beta chain sequence and its context. This receptor's antigen is unknown. This sequence may be a read error, since a much larger clone differs from it by one base. The source of the sample is a study of human T cells and chemical hapten exposure (dated by TCRdb to the early 2020s). In the study overall: Libraries were pooled for sequencing, and variation in per-sample TCR yields was attributed mainly to small differences in library volumes within the pool. This study followed changes in the peripheral blood TCR repertoire in vivo during primary and secondary sensitization of alopecia patients to the hapten diphenylcyclopropenone (DPC). From each blood RNA sample, both TCR alpha and TCR beta chains were sequenced. Points the paper makes about the study in general: Repeated subsampling changed both the strength of the expansion versus patch-test correlation and the threshold at which that correlation became significant. DPC sensitization did not change how many TCRs were above 1 in 1000 frequency, and no evidence was found of alterations in global repertoire structure.

Via the germline V gene (reference sequence), CDR1 is MNHEY and CDR2 SMNVEV. The CDR3 runs 15 residues from the cysteine to the phenylalanine. Just CDR3 DNA is preserved here, 45 bases in frame from base 1. A distance of 20 bases separates the germline ends of V and J, which lose 5 bases and 7 bases respectively. The label giving this sample's time point can be read as: healthy volunteer bleed at 6 weeks. Total RNA was isolated from unfractionated whole blood collected in Tempus Blood RNA tubes. Roughly five healthy volunteers acted as controls for TCR sequencing and had blood drawn at day 0, 2 weeks and 6 weeks. Library method: RACE. Data came from a NextSeq 500. During library preparation, unique molecular identifiers were attached to individual cDNA molecules so that TCRs could be counted in a quantitative, reproducible way. Processing in the source paper ran as follows. The median number of TCRs per sample was over 95,000, ranging from about 23,224 to 690,600. The Decombinator software suite was used to annotate V, J and CDR3 in the TCR reads. For PS versus PT1 abundance plots, all samples were subsampled to the same number of TCRs (28,000). Expanded TCRs were defined as absent before sensitization and observed at least eight times at the 2-week time point. The raw public reads went through TCRdb reprocessing: fastp at Q25, MiXCR clone calling, in-frame beta chains kept. One record per CDR3 amino acid sequence lists the most common genes and DNA. The V and J calls, along with clone size, are taken from TCRdb and not from the paper's own processing. A total of some 77,000 distinct CDR3 sequences appear in this sample, around 9.4% of them only once. The ten largest make up about 1.5% of the sample.

Source material: whole blood. This receptor was taken from a female donor in good health. Some clones in this sample may be carry-over from other donors' samples. Recombination joined TRBV27 with TRBJ1-2, with the D gene call left open. The bases read TGTGCCAGCAGTCCCGCTAGGGAACAAGGTAGTGGCTACACCTTC. This is translated as CASSPAREQGSGYTF.